This TCR beta chain was obtained from a study of cytomegalovirus exposure and HLA in healthy donors. Findings and limits, study-wide: Data from an earlier analysis indicated that most TCR beta V segments were productive either about 87% or about 30% of the time. The study dropped some indistinguishable V segments, TRBV6-2 and TRBV6-3 among them.

Regarding this clone: Its target is not known.

In germline, CDR1 is SQVTM, CDR2 ANQGSEA. The CDR3 sequence is 15 residues long. V dropped 4 bases and J dropped 4; count of bases not matched to a gene: 10. Unrecorded immune exposures were likely, despite nominal health at sampling. PCR amplification relied on 60 Vbeta primers (plus 13 Jbeta primers). Assay: immunoSEQ multiplex PCR; the TCRdb copy retains only in-frame clones and omits some. This sample has 55,000 to 80,000 clones, with approximately 70% found just once. This TCR derives from a man between 35 and 55 years old in good health and CMV-seropositive. The chain couples TRBV29-1 to TRBJ2-1; 7 bases align to TRBD2. The sequencing input was PBMCs. The chain's CDR3 is CSVGISGRPYNEQFF. CDR3 nucleotides: TGCAGCGTTGGGATTAGCGGGCGACCTTACAATGAGCAGTTCTTC.